The 27 T cell receptor beta chains below come from one sample, sequenced in a study of long-term antiretroviral therapy in people with HIV. At survey level, the immunoSEQ assay was run in its v3.0 version. Some clones are missing from TCRdb's copy, which holds only in-frame ones; the method was immunoSEQ multiplex PCR. Of about 20,000 clones detected, about four fifths appear once; the ten largest clones hold about 10%. Here the sequenced sample was unsorted PBMCs, taken about 2.4 years after starting antiretroviral therapy. The receptor source for this set is a man aged 35-49 years with HIV.

The chain couples TRBV30 to TRBJ2-3; D perhaps matches TRBD2 (6 bases). Germline assignment: CDR1 GTSNPN and CDR2 SVGIG (reference sequence). The CDR3 is made up of 13 amino acids. V shed 2 bases and J shed 4 bases, with 10 bases lying between them. CDR3 amino acids: CAWSRDLSDTQYF. Written as DNA, the CDR3 is TGTGCCTGGAGTCGGGACTTATCAGATACGCAGTATTTT.

This clone was seen once. The rearrangement joins TRBV18 to TRBJ1-2; 7 nucleotides match TRBD1. CDR3 length equals 14 residues. V gave up 0 bases and J gave up 8 bases; unmatched junction bases: 6. Germline V lookup: CDR1 KGHSH, CDR2 LQKENI. CDR3 region: CASSPPQGVKGYTF. DNA of the CDR3: TGTGCCAGCTCACCACCCCAGGGGGTAAAGGGCTACACCTTC.

J is TRBJ2-5 and V is TRBV9; TRBD2 aligns across 12 bases. The germline V gene encodes CDR1 SGDLS and CDR2 YYNGEE. V shed 4 bases, J shed 2 bases, and the junction held 6 bases outside the gene matches. There are 16 residues in the CDR3. CDR3 DNA: TGTGCCAGCAGCCCTGGGACTAGCGGGCCACAAGAGACCCAGTACTTC. It is translated as CASSPGTSGPQETQYF.

The chain combines TRBV7-9 with TRBJ1-4, with D unclear. The V end lost 4 bases, the J end lost 0 bases, and 12 bases lay between the germline ends. The CDR3 contains 16 residues. Germline V CDR1 and CDR2: SEHNR, FQNEAQ (reference sequence). CDR3 in amino acids: CASSYNRDATNEKLFF. DNA for the CDR3: TGTGCCAGCAGCTACAATAGGGATGCAACTAATGAAAAACTGTTTTTT. Supplemented by reference TRBV7-9 and TRBJ1-4, the full variable domain reads DTGVSQNPRHKITKRGQNVTFRCDPISEHNRLYWYRQTLGQGPEFLTYFQNEAQLEKSRLLSDRFSAERPKGSFSTLEIQRTEQGDSAMYLCASSYNRDATNEKLFFGSGTQLSVL.

This rearrangement joins TRBV7-8 to TRBJ1-1, with D perhaps TRBD1 (6 bases). V shed 3 bases and J shed 3 bases, with 14 bases lying between them. The CDR3 loop spans 15 amino acids. The V gene's germline CDR1 is SGHVS and CDR2 FQNEAQ. In DNA form, the CDR3 reads TGTGCCAGCAGCTTGGGACGAGGACAGTACACTGAAGCTTTCTTT. Translating it yields CASSLGRGQYTEAFF. Full variable domain (rest looked up from reference TRBV7-8 and TRBJ1-1): GAGVSQSPRYKVAKRGQDVALRCDPISGHVSLFWYQQALGQGPEFLTYFQNEAQLDKSGLPSDRFFAERPEGSVSTLKIQRTQQEDSAVYLCASSLGRGQYTEAFFGQGTRLTVV.

This clone was found once. V and J are TRBV7-8 and TRBJ1-2, with unresolved D. V was trimmed by 0 bases and J by 2 bases, leaving 13 bases between them. Germline V gene data show CDR1 as SGHVS and CDR2 as FQNEAQ. The CDR3 consists of 16 residues. The CDR3 loop is CASSLAGSQMNYGYTF. For the CDR3, the DNA is TGTGCCAGCAGCTTAGCGGGAAGTCAGATGAACTATGGCTACACCTTC.

V is TRBV15 and J is TRBJ2-2; 8 bases line up with TRBD1. With V trimmed by 8 bases and J by 3 bases, 5 bases remained unmatched. The CDR3 has 14 amino acids. Germline V CDR1 and CDR2: LNHNV, YYDKDF (reference sequence). CDR3 in DNA: TGTGCCACCTCAGGGGGCAGGTACACCGGGGAGCTGTTTTTT. This sequence encodes CATSGGRYTGELFF.

A few counts support this clone. J is TRBJ2-7 and V is TRBV21-1; whether TRBD2, the table's D call, matches the DNA was not checked. TRBV21-1 is an annotated pseudogene. The CDR3 sequence is 16 residues long. The CDR3, as DNA: TGTGCCAGCAGCAGAGGAGGGGACGGAGGCTCCTACGAGCAGTACTTC. Its translation is CASSRGGDGGSYEQYF.

The chain employs TRBV19 and TRBJ2-5, with 9 positions matching TRBD2. This CDR3 comprises 16 residues. V lost 0 bases, J lost 1 base, and 3 bases stayed unmatched. The germline CDR1 and CDR2 sequences are LNHDA and SQIVND (reference sequence). CDR3 nucleotides: TGTGCCAGTAGTATAGATGGCGGGGGGGCCCAAGAGACCCAGTACTTC. Residues: CASSIDGGGAQETQYF.

The CDR3 region is CASSERTDSGTEAFF. CDR3 nucleotide sequence: TGCGCCAGCAGCGAAAGAACAGATTCGGGCACTGAAGCTTTCTTT. This sequence joins TRBV5-1 and TRBJ1-1; D not certain. Trimming removed 4 bases from V and 4 bases from J, with 17 bases in between. The CDR3 length is 15 residues. Germline V gene data show CDR1 as SGHRS and CDR2 as YFSETQ.

V and J are TRBV5-1 and TRBJ2-7, with a possible D match to TRBD2 (7 bases). The CDR3 length is 14 residues. The germline V and J ends were trimmed by 0 bases and 5 bases, with 12 bases remaining between them. Per germline, CDR1 SGHRS and CDR2 YFSETQ. CDR3: CASSLDREGDEQYF. The CDR3, as DNA: TGCGCCAGCAGCTTGGACAGGGAGGGGGACGAGCAGTACTTC.

The rearrangement uses TRBV6-6 and TRBJ2-7; the match to TRBD2 covers 7 bases. The CDR3 is made up of 15 amino acids. CDR1 and CDR2 (germline): MNHNY, SVGAGI (reference sequence). With V trimmed by 0 bases and J by 4 bases, 6 bases remained unmatched. Here the CDR3 reads CASSYSRLALYEQYF. Written as DNA, the CDR3 is TGTGCCAGCAGTTACTCCAGACTAGCTTTGTACGAGCAGTACTTC.

The chain has TRBV7-8 and TRBJ2-7, with D maybe TRBD1 (6 bases). The CDR3 is made up of 17 amino acids. Germline CDR1 is SGHVS and CDR2 is FQNEAQ. Trimming took off 1 base at V and 2 bases at J, with 18 bases between the two ends. The CDR3 nucleotides are TGTGCCAGCAGCTTAGGGGCAGGGGTCCCTCCCCCCTACGAGCAGTACTTC. Its protein is CASSLGAGVPPPYEQYF.

V gene TRBV10-3 combines with J gene TRBJ1-2; D may be TRBD1 (6 bases). V gave up 4 bases and J gave up 5 bases, with 17 bases separating them. In germline, CDR1 is ENHRY, CDR2 SYGVKD. This CDR3 region has 15 residues. The CDR3 loop reads CAISVMPDSSYGYTF. CDR3 DNA: TGTGCCATCAGTGTTATGCCGGACAGTTCTTATGGCTACACCTTC.

The rearrangement links TRBV25-1 to TRBJ1-4; D remains ambiguous. CDR3 length: 15 amino acids. The V gene lost 2 bases and the J gene lost 8 bases, with 15 bases spanning the gap. The V gene's germline CDR1 is MGHDK and CDR2 SYGVNS. CDR3 nucleotides: TGTGCCAGCAGTGAAGGAGGAGGGTTGCTGGAAAAACTGTTTTTT. It encodes CASSEGGGLLEKLFF. Full variable domain (rest looked up from reference TRBV25-1 and TRBJ1-4): EADIYQTPRYLVIGTGKKITLECSQTMGHDKMYWYQQDPGMELHLIHYSYGVNSTEKGDLSSESTVSRIRTEHFPLTLESARPSHTSQYLCASSEGGGLLEKLFFGSGTQLSVL.

In its sample, this clone was seen once. The chain joins TRBV18 to TRBJ1-4; D possibly corresponds to TRBD1 (5 bases). The CDR3 runs 15 residues. Germline assignment: CDR1 KGHSH and CDR2 LQKENI. Trimming took off 2 bases at V and 0 bases at J, with 7 bases between the two ends. CDR3 sequence reads: CASSPLGATNEKLFF. The CDR3 bases are TGTGCCAGCTCACCATTGGGGGCAACTAATGAAAAACTGTTTTTT.

This clone appeared a single time. The chain links TRBV18 to TRBJ2-7; the D is unclear. Trimming cost V 1 base and J 7 bases, with 14 bases left between them. Germline V CDR1 and CDR2: KGHSH, LQKENI. The CDR3 has 14 amino acids. CDR3 in DNA: TGTGCCAGCTCACCACTACGAGTCCTCCGGGAGCAGTACTTC. It specifies CASSPLRVLREQYF.

V and J are TRBV10-3 and TRBJ1-6; TRBD1 agrees at 7 bases. Germline lookup yields CDR1 ENHRY and CDR2 SYGVKD. The J segment lost 13 bases and the V segment lost 3 bases, leaving 9 bases of the junction unmatched. This CDR3 region has 14 residues. CDR3 protein: CAISEGTETSPLHF. The DNA of the CDR3 is TGTGCCATCAGTGAAGGGACAGAAACCTCCCCCCTCCACTTT.

Written as DNA, the CDR3 is TGCGCCAGCAGTGACGGTGGGAACCTGTTCGAGCAGTACTTC. This encodes CASSDGGNLFEQYF. This sequence joins TRBV10-1 and TRBJ2-7; no firm D call. Per the germline V gene, CDR1 is WNHNN and CDR2 is SYGVQD (reference sequence). CDR3 length: 14 residues. Trimming took 3 bases from V and 6 from J, leaving 15 bases between them.

V is TRBV6-6 and J is TRBJ2-3, with a possible D match to TRBD2 (6 bases). CDR3 size: 13 residues. The ends were cut back, 6 bases at V and 5 bases at J, with 12 bases in the middle. Germline V gene data show CDR1 as MNHNY and CDR2 as SVGAGI (reference sequence). CDR3 loop: CASRRGTLDTQYF. The CDR3 DNA follows: TGTGCCAGCAGACGCGGGACTTTAGATACGCAGTATTTT.

The chain links TRBV6-5 to TRBJ2-1, with D perhaps being TRBD1 or TRBD2 (5 bases each). The CDR3 extends over 13 amino acids. Trimming pared 6 bases from V and 8 bases from J, leaving 14 bases between. The V gene's germline CDR1 is MNHEY and CDR2 SVGAGI. CDR3 in DNA: TGTGCCAGCAGCCGGGACGCCGACTATGAGCAGTTCTTC. Its protein product is CASSRDADYEQFF.

This chain joins TRBV6-1 and TRBJ2-1; 7 bases are a match to TRBD1. V shed 7 bases and J 7 bases; nucleotides not matched to a gene: 13. CDR3 size: 15 residues. CDR1 is MNHNS, CDR2 SASEGT, per germline. The chain's CDR3 is CASTYRDSARNEQFF. CDR3 sequence (DNA): TGTGCCAGCACCTACCGGGACAGTGCGCGGAATGAGCAGTTCTTC.

The chain has TRBV5-1 and TRBJ2-3; D is uncertain. The CDR3 covers 17 residues. The V and J ends lost 0 bases and 1 base respectively, with 15 bases between them. CDR1 and CDR2 from the germline V gene are SGHRS and YFSETQ. This CDR3 reads CASSLGYNPAGTDTQYF. CDR3 in DNA: TGCGCCAGCAGCTTGGGGTACAACCCAGCTGGCACAGATACGCAGTATTTT.

The CDR3 DNA is TGTGCCAGCAGCTCCAGACAATACAATGAGCAGTTCTTC. It specifies CASSSRQYNEQFF. The rearrangement joins TRBV7-9 to TRBJ2-1; unclear D gene. Per germline, CDR1 SEHNR and CDR2 FQNEAQ (reference sequence). This CDR3 is 13 amino acids long. The ends were cut back, 4 bases at V and 4 bases at J, with 8 bases in the middle.

V and J are TRBV2 and TRBJ1-3; the D gene is possibly TRBD1 (5 bases). CDR3 length: 17 residues. Germline assignment: CDR1 SNHLY and CDR2 FYNNEI. Trimming cost V 1 base and J 3 bases, with 16 bases left between them. The CDR3 DNA follows: TGTGCCAGCAGTGAAGGGAGTAACGGGGGGTATGGAAACACCATATATTTT. Protein product: CASSEGSNGGYGNTIYF. The whole variable domain, remainder taken from reference TRBV2 and TRBJ1-3, is EPEVTQTPSHQVTQMGQEVILRCVPISNHLYFYWYRQILGQKVEFLVSFYNNEISEKSEIFDDQFSVERPDGSNFTLKIRSTKLEDSAMYFCASSEGSNGGYGNTIYFGEGSWLTVV.

This clone was seen only once. The chain is built from TRBV5-1 and TRBJ2-5; TRBD1 agrees at 9 bases. J lost 0 bases, V lost 5 bases, and 2 bases had no gene match. Germline CDR1 is SGHRS and CDR2 is YFSETQ. There are 14 residues in the CDR3. The CDR3 region is CASRRTGDQETQYF. The CDR3 coding sequence is TGCGCCAGCAGGAGGACAGGGGACCAAGAGACCCAGTACTTC.

The chain has TRBV12-5 and TRBJ2-5; D gene unclear. The ends were cut back, 3 bases at V and 5 bases at J, with 4 bases in the middle. Per germline, CDR1 LGHNT and CDR2 FRNRAP. The CDR3 is 11 amino acids. CDR3 residues: CASGLGETQYF. For the CDR3, the DNA is TGTGCTAGTGGTTTAGGGGAGACCCAGTACTTC.